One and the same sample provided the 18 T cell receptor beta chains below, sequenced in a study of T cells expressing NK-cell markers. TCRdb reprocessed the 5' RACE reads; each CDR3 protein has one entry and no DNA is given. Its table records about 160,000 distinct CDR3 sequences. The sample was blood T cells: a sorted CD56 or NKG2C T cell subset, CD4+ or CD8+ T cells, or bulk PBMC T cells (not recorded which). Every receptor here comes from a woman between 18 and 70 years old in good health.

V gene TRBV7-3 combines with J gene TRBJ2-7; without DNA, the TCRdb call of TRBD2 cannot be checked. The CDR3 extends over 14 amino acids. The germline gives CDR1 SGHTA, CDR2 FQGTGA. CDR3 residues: CASSSGLAGDEQYF.

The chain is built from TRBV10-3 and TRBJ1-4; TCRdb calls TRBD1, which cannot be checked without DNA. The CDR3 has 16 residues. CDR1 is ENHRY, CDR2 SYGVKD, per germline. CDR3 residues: CAISESDDGSRGKLFF.

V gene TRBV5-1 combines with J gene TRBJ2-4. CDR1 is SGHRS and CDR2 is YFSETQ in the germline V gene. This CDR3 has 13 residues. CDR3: CASSLEAENIQYF.

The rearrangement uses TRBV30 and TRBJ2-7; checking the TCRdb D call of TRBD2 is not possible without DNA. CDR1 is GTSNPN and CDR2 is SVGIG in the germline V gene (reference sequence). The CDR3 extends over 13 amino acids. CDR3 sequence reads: CAWIPPGLVKQYF. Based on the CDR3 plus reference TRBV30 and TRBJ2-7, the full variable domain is SQTIHQWPATLVQPVGSPLSLECTVEGTSNPNLYWYRQAAGRGLQLLFYSVGIGQISSEVPQNLSASRPQDRQFILSSKKLLLSDSGFYLCAWIPPGLVKQYFGPGTRLTVT.

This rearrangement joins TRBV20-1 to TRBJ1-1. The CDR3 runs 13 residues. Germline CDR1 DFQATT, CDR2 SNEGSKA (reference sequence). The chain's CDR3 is CSASRRMNTEAFF.

The CDR3 protein is CASSPVGTRTYEQYF. The chain combines TRBV12-3 or TRBV12-4 with TRBJ2-7; the D call from TCRdb, TRBD1, cannot be confirmed without DNA. The CDR3 totals 15 residues.

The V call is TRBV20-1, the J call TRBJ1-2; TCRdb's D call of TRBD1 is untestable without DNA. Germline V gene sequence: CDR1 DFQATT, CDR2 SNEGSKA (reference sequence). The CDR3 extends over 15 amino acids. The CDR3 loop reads CSARDQGTGDYGYTF.

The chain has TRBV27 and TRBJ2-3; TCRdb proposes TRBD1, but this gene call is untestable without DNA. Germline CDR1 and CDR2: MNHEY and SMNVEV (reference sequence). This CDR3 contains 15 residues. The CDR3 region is CASSLFGRGSDTQYF.

The CDR3 sequence is CASSRDRYEQFF. The chain couples TRBV7-2 to TRBJ2-1; the D call of TRBD1 rests on TCRdb alone, since no DNA is present to check it. Germline V gene lookup returns CDR1 SGHTA and CDR2 FQGNSA. This CDR3 comprises 12 residues.

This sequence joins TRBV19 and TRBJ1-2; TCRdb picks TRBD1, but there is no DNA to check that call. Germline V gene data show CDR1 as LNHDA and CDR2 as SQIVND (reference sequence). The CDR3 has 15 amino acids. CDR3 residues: CASSQTGGAKYGYTF.

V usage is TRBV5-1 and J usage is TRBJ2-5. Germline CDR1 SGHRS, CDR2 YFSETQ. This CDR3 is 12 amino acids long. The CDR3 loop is CASSLAEETQYF.

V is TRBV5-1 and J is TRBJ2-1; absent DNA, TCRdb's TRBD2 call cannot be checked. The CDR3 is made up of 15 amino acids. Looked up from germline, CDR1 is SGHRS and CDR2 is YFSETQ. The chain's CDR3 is CASSQGTSGTNEQFF. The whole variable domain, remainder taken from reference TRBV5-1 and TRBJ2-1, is KAGVTQTPRYLIKTRGQQVTLSCSPISGHRSVSWYQQTPGQGLQFLFEYFSETQRNKGNFPGRFSGRQFSNSRSEMNVSTLELGDSALYLCASSQGTSGTNEQFFGPGTRLTVL.

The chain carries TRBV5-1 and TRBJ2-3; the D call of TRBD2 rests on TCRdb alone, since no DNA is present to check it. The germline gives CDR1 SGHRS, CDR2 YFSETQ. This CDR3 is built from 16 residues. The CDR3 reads CASSLSGTPRTDTQYF.

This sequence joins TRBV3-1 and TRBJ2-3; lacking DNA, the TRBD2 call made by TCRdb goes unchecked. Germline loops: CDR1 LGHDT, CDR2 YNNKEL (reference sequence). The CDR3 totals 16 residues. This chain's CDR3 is CASSQDTSGSPDTQYF.

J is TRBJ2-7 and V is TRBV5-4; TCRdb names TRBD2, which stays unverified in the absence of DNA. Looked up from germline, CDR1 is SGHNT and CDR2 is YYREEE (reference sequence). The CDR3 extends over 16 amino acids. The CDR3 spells CASSAGTSGRRYEQYF. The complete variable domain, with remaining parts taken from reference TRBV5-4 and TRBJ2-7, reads ETGVTQSPTHLIKTRGQQVTLRCSSQSGHNTVSWYQQALGQGPQFIFQYYREEENGRGNFPPRFSGLQFPNYSSELNVNALELDDSALYLCASSAGTSGRRYEQYFGPGTRLTVT.

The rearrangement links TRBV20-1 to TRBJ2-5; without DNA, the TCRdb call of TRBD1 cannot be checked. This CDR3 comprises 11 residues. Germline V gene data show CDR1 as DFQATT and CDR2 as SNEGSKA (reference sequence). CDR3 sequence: CSAGQRETQYF.

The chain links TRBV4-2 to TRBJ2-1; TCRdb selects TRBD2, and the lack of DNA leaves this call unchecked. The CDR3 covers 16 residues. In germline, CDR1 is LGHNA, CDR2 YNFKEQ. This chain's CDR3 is CASSQDLSGGYNEQFF.

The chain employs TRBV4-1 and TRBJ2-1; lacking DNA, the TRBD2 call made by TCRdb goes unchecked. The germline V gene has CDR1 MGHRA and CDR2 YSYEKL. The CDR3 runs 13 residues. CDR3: CASSQGTSWEQFF.